Shown below are 7 T cell receptor beta chains from a single sample sequenced in a study of blood T cells in healthy people across ages. A second 7 to 11 cycle PCR used barcoded and J-beta primers. TCRdb re-called the 5' RACE reads through MiXCR, storing one row per CDR3 protein. Counted here are 550,000 to 750,000 distinct CDR3 sequences, 21% occurring once; the ten biggest clones make up roughly 3.7%. The specimen sequenced was blood. These receptor sequences come from a man in his 70s in good health.

The V call is TRBV20-1, the J call TRBJ1-5; D is possibly TRBD1 (6 bases). The CDR3 consists of 13 residues. V lost 2 bases, J lost 13 bases, and 18 bases lay in between. Germline values: CDR1 DFQATT, CDR2 SNEGSKA (reference sequence). DNA for the CDR3: TGCAGTGCTAGACCCCTCCCGGTGGGGGCTCAGCATTTT. Translation gives CSARPLPVGAQHF.

Only a few counts were recorded for this clonotype. The chain has TRBV21-1 and TRBJ2-2; the DNA was not used to check the table's D call, TRBD2. TRBV21-1 is a pseudogene. The CDR3 has 17 amino acids. The CDR3 nucleotides read TGTGCCAGCAGCCGAGGGCCGGGACTGAAGAACACCGGGGAGCTGTTTTTT. Translating it yields CASSRGPGLKNTGELFF.

The table lists this clonotype with many counts. V is TRBV29-1 and J is TRBJ2-5; 9 bases align to TRBD1. The CDR3 is made up of 13 amino acids. The trim removed 6 bases at V and 5 bases at J, leaving 7 bases unmatched. Germline CDR1 reads SQVTM; CDR2 reads ANQGSEA. In nucleotides, the CDR3 is TGCAGCGTCCTGACAGGGGGTGAGGAGACCCAGTACTTC. As protein: CSVLTGGEETQYF.

This clonotype was seen more than once but under ten times. J is TRBJ2-5 and V is TRBV29-1; D not certain. In germline, CDR1 is SQVTM, CDR2 ANQGSEA. With 5 bases removed from V and 0 bases from J, the gap between germline ends came to 7 bases. The length of the CDR3 is 12 residues. CDR3 nucleotides: TGCAGCGTTCAACAGCACCAAGAGACCCAGTACTTC. This encodes CSVQQHQETQYF.

The CDR3 spells CSVRVANYGYTF. CDR3 nucleotide sequence: TGCAGCGTTAGGGTCGCTAACTATGGCTACACCTTC. The rearrangement links TRBV29-1 to TRBJ1-2; D unclear. From germline, CDR1 is SQVTM and CDR2 ANQGSEA. V was trimmed by 5 bases and J by 0 bases, leaving 7 bases between them. This CDR3 comprises 12 residues.

This clonotype occurred a few times. The chain joins TRBV5-1 to TRBJ1-3; no definite D call. Looked up from germline, CDR1 is SGHRS and CDR2 is YFSETQ. CDR3 length: 15 amino acids. V was cut by 4 bases and J by 4 bases, with 15 bases left in between. DNA of the CDR3: TGCGCCAGCAGCGTGGGTGGTGGATCCGGAAACACCATATATTTT. Its translation: CASSVGGGSGNTIYF.

In its sample, this clonotype was seen a few times. The chain carries TRBV29-1 and TRBJ2-5; D is unclear. Germline lookup yields CDR1 SQVTM and CDR2 ANQGSEA. The CDR3 has 12 residues. Trimming took 3 bases from V and 4 from J, leaving 9 bases between them. CDR3 coding DNA: TGCAGCGTTGAGTTAGAGATAGAGACCCAGTACTTC. It is translated as CSVELEIETQYF.